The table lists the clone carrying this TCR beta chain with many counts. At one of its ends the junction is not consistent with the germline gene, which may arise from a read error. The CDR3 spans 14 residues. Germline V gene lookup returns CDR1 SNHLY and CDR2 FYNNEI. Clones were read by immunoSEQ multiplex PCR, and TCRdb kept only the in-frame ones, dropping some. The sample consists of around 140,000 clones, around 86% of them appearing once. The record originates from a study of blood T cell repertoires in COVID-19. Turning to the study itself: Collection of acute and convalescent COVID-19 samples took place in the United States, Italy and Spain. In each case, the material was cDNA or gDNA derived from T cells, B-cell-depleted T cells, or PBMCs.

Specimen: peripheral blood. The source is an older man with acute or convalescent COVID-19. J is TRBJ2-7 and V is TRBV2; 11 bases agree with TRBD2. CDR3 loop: CASSDLLAGGRRNF. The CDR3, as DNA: TGTGCCAGCAGTGATTTGCTAGCGGGAGGCAGGCGCAACTTC.